This T cell receptor beta chain was sequenced in a study of T cells after yellow fever vaccination. This clonotype showed up many times. It is unclear where the CDR3 begins or ends on the DNA, so no DNA is shown, and the CDR3 is as TCRdb lists it. CDR1 is MNHEY, CDR2 SVGAGI, per germline. With termini counted, the CDR3 has 15 amino acids. TCRdb reprocessed the 5' RACE reads with MiXCR, giving one entry per CDR3 protein. The sample lists 170,000 or so distinct CDR3 sequences; about 6% were seen once. The TCR originated in a man aged 18 to 29 who received the YFV17D yellow fever vaccine. Sample: CD4+ T cells sorted from PBMCs, taken on the day of the first yellow fever vaccination. The V gene is TRBV6-5, the J gene TRBJ2-1; TRBD1 reflects the table's D call only, with no check against the DNA. CDR3 sequence: CASILDRGRRNEQFF.